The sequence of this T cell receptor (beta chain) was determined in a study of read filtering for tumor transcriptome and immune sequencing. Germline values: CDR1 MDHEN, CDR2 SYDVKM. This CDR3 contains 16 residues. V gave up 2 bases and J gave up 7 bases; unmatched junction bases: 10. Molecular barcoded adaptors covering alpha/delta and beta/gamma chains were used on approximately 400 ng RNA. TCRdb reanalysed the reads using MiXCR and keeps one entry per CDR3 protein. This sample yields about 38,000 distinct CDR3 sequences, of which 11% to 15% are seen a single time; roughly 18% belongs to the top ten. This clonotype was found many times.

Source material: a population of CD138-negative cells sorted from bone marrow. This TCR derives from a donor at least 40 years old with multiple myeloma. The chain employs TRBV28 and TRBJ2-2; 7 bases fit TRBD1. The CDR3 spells CASSLRDRPLSGELFF. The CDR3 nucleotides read TGTGCCAGCAGTTTAAGGGACAGACCTCTAAGCGGGGAGCTGTTTTTT.